This TCR beta chain was profiled in a study of blood T cell repertoires in COVID-19. Per the original data handling: Reference gene primer amplification in the assay estimated nucleated cell counts. Measured with immunoSEQ multiplex PCR; TCRdb has only the in-frame clones, and not every one. V and J calls and clone size come straight from that table; D and trimming were deduced from the DNA. The sample shows a few hundred thousand clones, roughly 80% of them seen only once. V was cut by 4 bases and J by 7 bases, with 15 bases left in between. This CDR3 has 13 amino acids. Germline CDR1 is SGHNT and CDR2 is YYREEE (reference sequence). All enrollees were roughly 18 to 89 years old and from roughly 22 US areas. Cohort 3 recovered donors had two negative PCRs, clearance, or symptom resolution.

Sequencing was carried out using PBMCs or T cells enriched from blood (not recorded which). The clonotype originates from a woman between 50 and 59 years old who had recovered from COVID-19. This sequence joins TRBV5-4 and TRBJ2-7, with D possibly TRBD2 on 5 matching bases. CDR3 DNA sequence: TGTGCCAGCAGCCCAGGAGGCATGGCTGAGCAGTACTTC. Protein product: CASSPGGMAEQYF.